Below, 26 T cell receptor beta chains from the same sample are listed, as sequenced in a study of blood T cell repertoires in COVID-19. Clones were read by immunoSEQ multiplex PCR, and TCRdb kept only the in-frame ones, dropping some. This table has approximately 33,000 clones, approximately 90% appearing once. Source material: peripheral blood. Receptor source: a man between 65 and 85 years old with acute or convalescent COVID-19.

The chain recombines TRBV11-2 with TRBJ2-7, with 7 bases aligning to TRBD1. CDR3 length: 15 residues. Germline V lookup: CDR1 SGHAT, CDR2 FQNNGV. V lost 5 bases, J lost 0 bases, and 7 bases stayed unmatched. This chain's CDR3 is CASSRGQRNSYEQYF. CDR3 DNA: TGTGCCAGCAGCCGGGGACAGCGGAACTCCTACGAGCAGTACTTC.

The chain combines TRBV4-3 with TRBJ1-2, with 8 bases lining up with TRBD1. Germline-derived CDR1 and CDR2 are LGHNA and YSLEER. The trim removed 0 bases at V and 8 bases at J, leaving 8 bases unmatched. The CDR3 extends over 15 amino acids. The CDR3 spells CASSQDATGARGYTF. The CDR3 nucleotides read TGCGCCAGCAGCCAAGATGCGACAGGGGCTCGAGGCTACACCTTC.

This clone appeared a single time. This chain joins TRBV9 and TRBJ2-2; 7 nucleotides match TRBD1. The CDR3 has 17 residues. Germline CDR1 SGDLS, CDR2 YYNGEE. V lost 0 bases, J lost 5 bases, and 10 bases stayed unmatched. CDR3 nucleotide sequence: TGTGCCAGCAGCGTAGGGGGCCAGGGGGTTAGTACCGGGGAGCTGTTTTTT. Residues: CASSVGGQGVSTGELFF.

This rearrangement joins TRBV28 to TRBJ2-7; TRBD2 matches 13 bases. The germline V gene has CDR1 MDHEN and CDR2 SYDVKM. J was trimmed by 2 bases and V by 4 bases; bases with no gene match: 17. This CDR3 comprises 20 residues. CDR3 amino acids: CASSSNGHIRTSGGPYEQYF. The CDR3 region has the DNA TGTGCCAGCAGTTCCAACGGACACATAAGGACTAGCGGGGGCCCCTACGAGCAGTACTTC.

This chain uses TRBV5-6 with TRBJ2-1, with 7 bases matching TRBD1. The germline gives CDR1 SGHDT, CDR2 YYEEEE. This CDR3 has 14 residues. Unmatched junction bases numbered 10, after V lost 4 bases and J lost 9 bases. The CDR3 DNA reads as TGTGCCAGCAGCCCGGGACAGTTTCGGGGTGAGCAGTTCTTC. Amino acid sequence: CASSPGQFRGEQFF.

This chain links TRBV7-9 with TRBJ2-2; maybe TRBD1 (6 bases). The CDR3 loop spans 14 amino acids. Germline loops: CDR1 SEHNR, CDR2 FQNEAQ (reference sequence). V gave up 4 bases and J gave up 2 bases, with 8 bases separating them. The CDR3 DNA is TGTGCCAGCAGCTGGACAGTTAACACCGGGGAGCTGTTTTTT. Translation: CASSWTVNTGELFF. The full variable domain, its missing parts supplied by reference TRBV7-9 and TRBJ2-2, is DTGVSQNPRHKITKRGQNVTFRCDPISEHNRLYWYRQTLGQGPEFLTYFQNEAQLEKSRLLSDRFSAERPKGSFSTLEIQRTEQGDSAMYLCASSWTVNTGELFFGEGSRLTVL.

Only a few counts were recorded for this clone. This chain connects TRBV27 to TRBJ1-1; TRBD1 might be the D (6 bases). V was clipped by 5 bases and J by 1 base, with 14 bases between them. Germline CDR1 and CDR2: MNHEY and SMNVEV (reference sequence). The CDR3 has 15 amino acids. The CDR3 coding sequence is TGTGCCAGCAGTACATACAGGGATGGGAACACTGAAGCTTTCTTT. It specifies CASSTYRDGNTEAFF.

CDR3 loop: CATSAGTSGDTDTQYF. CDR3 DNA sequence: TGTGCCACCAGTGCCGGGACTAGCGGGGACACAGATACGCAGTATTTT. The rearrangement joins TRBV24-1 to TRBJ2-3; 13 bases are a match to TRBD2. Trimming at V came to 5 bases and at J to 2 bases, leaving 3 bases not matched to a gene. This CDR3 has 16 residues. Germline V lookup: CDR1 KGHDR, CDR2 SFDVKD.

V usage is TRBV6-5 and J usage is TRBJ2-7; D unclear. The CDR3 is made up of 13 amino acids. Per the germline V gene, CDR1 is MNHEY and CDR2 is SVGAGI. The V and J ends lost 1 base and 1 base respectively, with 5 bases between them. This CDR3 reads CASSYYGSYEQYF. CDR3 in DNA: TGTGCCAGCAGTTACTACGGGTCCTACGAGCAGTACTTC.

The V call is TRBV12-5, the J call TRBJ1-5; 7 nucleotides line up with TRBD1. This CDR3 has 15 residues. Germline CDR1 LGHNT, CDR2 FRNRAP. V lost 7 bases, J lost 2 bases, and 8 bases stayed unmatched. CDR3 DNA sequence: TGTGCTAGTGCCCGAGGTACAGGGGGCAATCAGCCCCAGCATTTT. The encoded protein is CASARGTGGNQPQHF.

This clone was counted a few times. The chain combines TRBV11-3 with TRBJ1-1, with 10 bases fitting TRBD1. V trimming: 1 base; J trimming: 5 bases; junction bases outside the gene matches: 10. The CDR3 covers 17 residues. Germline V gene sequence: CDR1 SGHNT, CDR2 YENEEA. CDR3 protein: CASSLAPGQGDMTEAFF. CDR3 DNA sequence: TGTGCCAGCAGCTTAGCTCCCGGACAGGGGGATATGACTGAAGCTTTCTTT.

The chain has TRBV6-5 and TRBJ1-1; no firm D call. With 7 bases removed from V and 1 base from J, the gap between germline ends came to 7 bases. This CDR3 comprises 12 residues. Germline CDR1 reads MNHEY; CDR2 reads SVGAGI. The CDR3 coding sequence is TGTGCCAGCACTTCGGGGAACACTGAAGCTTTCTTT. Translated, it gives CASTSGNTEAFF.

This chain uses TRBV7-8 with TRBJ2-1; D perhaps matches TRBD2 (5 bases). CDR3 length equals 16 residues. The germline V and J ends were trimmed by 5 bases and 4 bases, with 18 bases remaining between them. Germline values: CDR1 SGHVS, CDR2 FQNEAQ. CDR3 DNA: TGTGCCAGCAGCCAAGGGCCTAGCCCAACGTACAATGAGCAGTTCTTC. Residues: CASSQGPSPTYNEQFF.

In this sample, this clone turned up a few times. The chain links TRBV7-2 to TRBJ2-1, with D possibly matching TRBD2 (6 bases). Trimming cost V 4 bases and J 4 bases, with 14 bases left between them. CDR1 and CDR2 from the germline V gene are SGHTA and FQGNSA. There are 15 residues in the CDR3. The CDR3 reads CASSSGLPTYNEQFF. CDR3 DNA sequence: TGTGCCAGCAGCTCGGGACTCCCAACGTACAATGAGCAGTTCTTC. The full variable domain, rest sourced from reference TRBV7-2 and TRBJ2-1, is GAGVSQSPSNKVTEKGKDVELRCDPISGHTALYWYRQSLGQGLEFLIYFQGNSAPDKSGLPSDRFSAERTGGSVSTLTIQRTQQEDSAVYLCASSSGLPTYNEQFFGPGTRLTVL.

This chain links TRBV6-5 with TRBJ1-5; D not certain. Germline values: CDR1 MNHEY, CDR2 SVGAGI. Trimming left V 0 bases short and J 4 bases short, with 4 bases between. The CDR3 totals 13 residues. As DNA, the CDR3 is TGTGCCAGCAGTTACTCGGAGAATCAGCCCCAGCATTTT. Translated: CASSYSENQPQHF.

This clone came up once. This rearrangement joins TRBV6-1 to TRBJ1-3, with D maybe TRBD1 (5 bases). V was pared by 1 base and J by 3 bases, with 7 bases between. The CDR3 runs to 14 residues. Per the germline V gene, CDR1 is MNHNS and CDR2 is SASEGT. The CDR3 is CASSEGTLGNTIYF. As DNA, the CDR3 is TGTGCCAGCAGTGAAGGGACACTTGGAAACACCATATATTTT.

This chain links TRBV4-2 with TRBJ1-5; 8 bases fit TRBD1. CDR1 and CDR2 from the germline V gene are LGHNA and YNFKEQ. The CDR3 is made up of 15 amino acids. V was clipped by 4 bases and J by 3 bases; unmatched bases: 5. This chain's CDR3 is CASSPDRENNQPQHF. CDR3 coding DNA: TGTGCCAGCAGCCCGGACAGGGAAAACAATCAGCCCCAGCATTTT.

The chain is built from TRBV4-1 and TRBJ1-2, with 8 nucleotides matching TRBD1. The CDR3 totals 13 residues. J gave up 8 bases and V 4 bases, and 6 bases lay outside the gene matches. CDR1 is MGHRA, CDR2 YSYEKL, per germline. The CDR3 sequence is CASSPQGAGGYTF. As DNA, the CDR3 is TGCGCCAGCAGCCCTCAGGGGGCGGGGGGCTACACCTTC.

The V gene is TRBV7-6, the J gene TRBJ1-5; 9 nucleotides align to TRBD1. Trimming at V came to 5 bases and at J to 4 bases, leaving 15 bases not matched to a gene. This CDR3 comprises 18 residues. CDR1 is SGHVS and CDR2 is FNYEAQ in the germline V gene. This chain's CDR3 is CASSPTGGLAGKNQPQHF. CDR3 in DNA: TGTGCCAGCAGCCCGACAGGGGGTCTCGCCGGGAAAAATCAGCCCCAGCATTTT.

The V gene is TRBV19, the J gene TRBJ1-2, with TRBD1 matching 7 bases. V lost 5 bases and J lost 8; bases outside the gene matches: 14. CDR3 length: 15 amino acids. Germline V lookup: CDR1 LNHDA, CDR2 SQIVND (reference sequence). This CDR3 reads CASSSPRTGVRGYTF. CDR3 nucleotides: TGTGCCAGTAGTTCTCCAAGGACAGGCGTGAGGGGCTACACCTTC.

V gene TRBV11-2 combines with J gene TRBJ2-1; TRBD2 agrees at 10 bases. Per germline, CDR1 SGHAT and CDR2 FQNNGV. After removal of 5 bases from V and 3 bases from J, the junction contained 4 bases not matched to a gene. The CDR3 spans 15 residues. The CDR3 sequence: CASSTSGRDYNEQFF. In DNA form, the CDR3 reads TGTGCCAGCAGCACGAGCGGGAGGGACTACAATGAGCAGTTCTTC.

The count of this clone is one. The gene calls are TRBV7-2 and TRBJ2-5; 11 bases map to TRBD1. The CDR3 totals 16 residues. CDR1 is SGHTA, CDR2 FQGNSA, per germline. The J segment lost 4 bases and the V segment lost 5 bases, leaving 9 bases of the junction unmatched. The CDR3 sequence is CASSPRMGQGVETQYF. The CDR3 bases are TGTGCCAGCAGCCCTCGAATGGGACAGGGGGTAGAGACCCAGTACTTC.

The rearrangement links TRBV5-4 to TRBJ2-7, with TRBD2 matching over 10 bases. From germline, CDR1 is SGHNT and CDR2 YYREEE (reference sequence). V was clipped by 1 base and J by 4 bases; unmatched bases: 5. This CDR3 contains 15 residues. DNA of the CDR3: TGTGCCAGCAGCTTGTGGGAGCGGGAGGGGTACGAGCAGTACTTC. It translates to CASSLWEREGYEQYF.

The chain carries TRBV6-6 and TRBJ1-1; TRBD1 aligns across 12 bases. Germline lookup yields CDR1 MNHNY and CDR2 SVGAGI (reference sequence). The V and J ends lost 5 bases and 5 bases, in that order; junction bases with no gene match: 3. The CDR3 is 14 residues long. DNA for the CDR3: TGTGCCAGCAGTAGGGGACAGGGGGCGACTGAAGCTTTCTTT. This encodes CASSRGQGATEAFF.

The chain carries TRBV10-3 and TRBJ2-7; tentatively, D is TRBD2 (5 bases). V lost 8 bases, J lost 0 bases, and 8 bases lay in between. CDR1 is ENHRY and CDR2 is SYGVKD in the germline V gene. This CDR3 is 12 amino acids long. The CDR3 bases are TGTGCCATCGGCGGGTACTCCTACGAGCAGTACTTC. It yields the protein CAIGGYSYEQYF.

This chain links TRBV14 with TRBJ1-1; possibly TRBD1 for D (5 bases). The V end lost 1 base, the J end lost 4 bases, and 10 bases lay between the germline ends. The germline gives CDR1 SGHDN, CDR2 FVKESK. There are 14 residues in the CDR3. CDR3 DNA sequence: TGTGCCAGCAGCCAAGTTGGGGGGGGCACTGAAGCTTTCTTT. It yields the protein CASSQVGGGTEAFF.